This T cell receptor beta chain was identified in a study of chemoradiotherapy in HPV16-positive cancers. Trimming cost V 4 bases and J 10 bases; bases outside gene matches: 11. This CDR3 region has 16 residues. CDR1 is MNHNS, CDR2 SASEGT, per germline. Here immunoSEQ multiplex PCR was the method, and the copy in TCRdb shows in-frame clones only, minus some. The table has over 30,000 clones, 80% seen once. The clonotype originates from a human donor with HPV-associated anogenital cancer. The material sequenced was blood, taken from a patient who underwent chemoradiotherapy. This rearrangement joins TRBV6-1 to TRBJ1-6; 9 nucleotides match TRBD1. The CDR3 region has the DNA TGTGCCAGCAGTGCCCCGGACAGGGGTCGGATATCACCCCTCCACTTT. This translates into CASSAPDRGRISPLHF.